This passage covers 5 T cell receptor beta chains from one sample sequenced in a study of OX40 agonist ivuxolimab in advanced cancers. The data were produced by immunoSEQ multiplex PCR, yet TCRdb's version contains in-frame clones alone and is incomplete. The repertoire holds some 150,000 clones, with approximately 94% as singletons. The source was CD4+ or CD8+ T cells sorted from blood, collected in a trial of the OX40 agonist ivuxolimab. These receptors all stem from an adult with an advanced solid tumor such as melanoma, head and neck, liver or kidney cancer.

V is TRBV19 and J is TRBJ2-3; possibly TRBD2 for D (6 bases). The CDR3 has 15 residues. Germline values: CDR1 LNHDA, CDR2 SQIVND (reference sequence). V was cut by 8 bases and J by 2 bases, with 17 bases left in between. DNA of the CDR3: TGTGCCAGTCGACTAAGCGGGTTCCCCACAGATACGCAGTATTTT. Its translation is CASRLSGFPTDTQYF.

The chain joins TRBV21-1 to TRBJ2-7; the table gives TRBD2 as D, unverified against the DNA. TRBV21-1 is listed as a pseudogene. This CDR3 comprises 12 residues. The CDR3 DNA reads TGTGCCAGCAGCAAAACGGTCTACGAGCAGTACTTC. Protein sequence: CASSKTVYEQYF.

The chain uses TRBV2 and TRBJ1-2, with D possibly being TRBD1 (6 bases). The germline gives CDR1 SNHLY, CDR2 FYNNEI. The CDR3 runs to 11 residues. With 8 bases removed from V and 7 bases from J, the gap between germline ends came to 11 bases. CDR3 residues: CASFGGVGYTF. DNA for the CDR3: TGTGCCAGCTTTGGGGGCGTTGGCTACACCTTC.

Only one count was recorded for this clone. J is TRBJ1-2 and V is TRBV14; perhaps TRBD1 as D (5 bases). The germline CDR1 and CDR2 sequences are SGHDN and FVKESK. V lost 5 bases to trimming and J lost 7 bases, with 14 bases between them. The CDR3 runs 13 residues. CDR3 DNA sequence: TGTGCCAGCAGCTCGGGACGGACACTTGGCTACACCTTC. It encodes CASSSGRTLGYTF.

This chain links TRBV10-1 with TRBJ1-3, with D possibly matching TRBD1 (5 bases). The ends were cut back, 2 bases at V and 3 bases at J, with 14 bases in the middle. The CDR3 sequence is 16 residues long. Looked up from germline, CDR1 is WNHNN and CDR2 is SYGVQD (reference sequence). The CDR3 bases are TGCGCCAGCAGTGAGACCGTCGGAGGGGTTGGAAACACCATATATTTT. Translation gives CASSETVGGVGNTIYF.